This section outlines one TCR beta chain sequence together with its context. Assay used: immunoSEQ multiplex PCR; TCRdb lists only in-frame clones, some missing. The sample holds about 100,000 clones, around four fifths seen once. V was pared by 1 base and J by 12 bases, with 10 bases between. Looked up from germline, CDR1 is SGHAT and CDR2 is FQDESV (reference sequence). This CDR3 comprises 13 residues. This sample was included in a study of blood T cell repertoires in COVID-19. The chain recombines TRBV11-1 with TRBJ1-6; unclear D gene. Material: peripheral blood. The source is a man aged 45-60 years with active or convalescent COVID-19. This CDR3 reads CASSLDRLRPLHF. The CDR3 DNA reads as TGTGCCAGCAGCTTAGATCGGTTACGACCCCTCCACTTT. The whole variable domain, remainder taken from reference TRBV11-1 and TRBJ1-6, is EAEVAQSPRYKITEKSQAVAFWCDPISGHATLYWYRQILGQGPELLVQFQDESVVDDSQLPKDRFSAERLKGVDSTLKIQPAELGDSAMYLCASSLDRLRPLHFGNGTRLTVT.